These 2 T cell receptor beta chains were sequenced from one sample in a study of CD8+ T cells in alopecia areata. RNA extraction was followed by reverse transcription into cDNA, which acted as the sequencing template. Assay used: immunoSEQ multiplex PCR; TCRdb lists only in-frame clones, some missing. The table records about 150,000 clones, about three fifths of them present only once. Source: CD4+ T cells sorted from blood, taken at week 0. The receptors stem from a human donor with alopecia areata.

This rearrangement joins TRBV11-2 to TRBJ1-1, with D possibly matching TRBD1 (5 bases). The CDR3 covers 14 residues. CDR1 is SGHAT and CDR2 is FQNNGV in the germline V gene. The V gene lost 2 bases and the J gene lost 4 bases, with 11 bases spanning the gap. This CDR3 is CASSLQGGGTEAFF. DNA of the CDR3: TGTGCCAGCAGCTTACAGGGCGGGGGCACTGAAGCTTTCTTT.

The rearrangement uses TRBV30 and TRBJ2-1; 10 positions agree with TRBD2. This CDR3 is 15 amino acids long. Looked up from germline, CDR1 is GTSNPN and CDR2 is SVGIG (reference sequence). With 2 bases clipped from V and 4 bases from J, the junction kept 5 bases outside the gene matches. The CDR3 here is CAWSTSGASYNEQFF. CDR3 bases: TGTGCCTGGAGTACTAGCGGGGCCTCGTACAATGAGCAGTTCTTC.